The 23 T cell receptor beta chains reported below all come from one sample, sequenced in a study of T cells after posttransplantation cyclophosphamide. TCRdb's copy holds only in-frame clones and misses some; the assay was immunoSEQ multiplex PCR. Altogether around 24,000 clones were found in the sample, and no singletons occur. The sequenced sample consisted of PBMCs. These receptor sequences come from a woman aged 55-69 years in good health, CMV-negative, and a related stem cell transplant donor.

This clone was counted many times. The V and J genes are TRBV28 and TRBJ2-3; 7 bases align to TRBD2. The germline CDR1 and CDR2 sequences are MDHEN and SYDVKM. This CDR3 has 15 residues. V was clipped by 3 bases and J by 4 bases; unmatched bases: 7. CDR3 sequence reads: CASSFAGVASDTQYF. CDR3 coding DNA: TGTGCCAGCAGTTTTGCGGGAGTTGCATCAGATACGCAGTATTTT.

This clone came up many times. The genes are TRBV7-9 and TRBJ2-3; possible D gene TRBD2, 7 bases. V shed 5 bases and J shed 1 base, with 13 bases lying between them. Per the germline V gene, CDR1 is SEHNR and CDR2 is FQNEAQ (reference sequence). CDR3 length equals 15 residues. The CDR3 DNA follows: TGTGCCAGCAGCGGAGGGGGGGGGCGCACAGATACGCAGTATTTT. Protein: CASSGGGGRTDTQYF.

This clone was recorded many times. V and J are TRBV6-1 and TRBJ1-5; D is ambiguous. Germline V lookup: CDR1 MNHNS, CDR2 SASEGT. The CDR3 is made up of 13 amino acids. With 5 bases removed from V and 7 bases from J, the gap between germline ends came to 12 bases. DNA of the CDR3: TGTGCCAGCAGTTCACAGAGGGCCCAGCCCCAGCATTTT. It specifies CASSSQRAQPQHF.

There are many counts of this clone. The J gene is TRBJ1-3, the V gene TRBV7-9; TRBD1 matches 8 bases. Trimming took 4 bases from V and 4 from J; bases not matched to a gene: 3. Germline assignment: CDR1 SEHNR and CDR2 FQNEAQ (reference sequence). CDR3 size: 14 residues. CDR3 coding DNA: TGTGCCAGCAGCTACGGGACAGGAGGAAACACCATATATTTT. This translates into CASSYGTGGNTIYF.

The J gene is TRBJ2-3, the V gene TRBV7-2; D uncertain. CDR3 size: 14 residues. The V end was cut by 3 bases, the J end by 0 bases, with 7 bases between. Germline-derived CDR1 and CDR2 are SGHTA and FQGNSA. The CDR3 is CASSLVLSTDTQYF. In nucleotides, the CDR3 is TGTGCCAGCAGCTTGGTCCTAAGCACAGATACGCAGTATTTT.

J is TRBJ2-2 and V is TRBV6-5, with D perhaps matching TRBD1 (6 bases). The CDR3 sequence is 14 residues long. V was cut by 5 bases and J by 4 bases, with 11 bases left in between. CDR1 is MNHEY and CDR2 is SVGAGI in the germline V gene. The chain's CDR3 is CASSIQGITGELFF. The CDR3 region has the DNA TGTGCCAGCAGTATACAGGGTATCACCGGGGAGCTGTTTTTT.

This clone was recorded at least ten times. The chain is built from TRBV6-6 and TRBJ2-5; maybe TRBD1 (6 bases). Trimming removed 3 bases from V and 1 base from J, with 9 bases in between. This CDR3 is 14 amino acids long. Germline assignment: CDR1 MNHNY and CDR2 SVGAGI (reference sequence). The chain's CDR3 is CASSYGQLQETQYF. The CDR3 nucleotides read TGTGCCAGCAGTTATGGACAGCTCCAAGAGACCCAGTACTTC.

V and J are TRBV9 and TRBJ2-2, with 7 bases matching TRBD1. The trim removed 0 bases at V and 6 bases at J, leaving 2 bases unmatched. CDR1 and CDR2 (germline): SGDLS, YYNGEE. This CDR3 spans 14 amino acids. In DNA, the CDR3 is TGTGCCAGCAGCGTAGCTCAGGGGGCCGGGGAGCTGTTTTTT. It specifies CASSVAQGAGELFF.

At least ten counts were recorded for this clone. V usage is TRBV5-1 and J usage is TRBJ2-1; maybe TRBD1 (5 bases). V was shortened by 4 bases and J by 5 bases, with 10 bases between the two germline ends. Looked up from germline, CDR1 is SGHRS and CDR2 is YFSETQ. The CDR3 contains 13 residues. The CDR3, as DNA: TGCGCCAGCAGCGTAGACAGAAACAATGAGCAGTTCTTC. It specifies CASSVDRNNEQFF.

This clone has a handful of counts. The chain couples TRBV27 to TRBJ1-2; D is perhaps TRBD1 (6 bases). This CDR3 has 15 amino acids. Trimming left V 8 bases short and J 4 bases short, with 20 bases between. The germline gives CDR1 MNHEY, CDR2 SMNVEV (reference sequence). CDR3 in amino acids: CASRPSGDAGYGYTF. DNA for the CDR3: TGTGCCAGCCGCCCTTCAGGGGATGCAGGCTATGGCTACACCTTC.

This clone has at least ten counts. This sequence joins TRBV28 and TRBJ1-1; no firm D call. CDR3 length equals 15 residues. V was shortened by 6 bases and J by 3 bases, with 17 bases between the two germline ends. Germline V CDR1 and CDR2: MDHEN, SYDVKM. The CDR3 loop reads CASSGLAIEDTEAFF. The CDR3, as DNA: TGTGCCAGCAGCGGCCTCGCGATCGAGGACACTGAAGCTTTCTTT.

This clone has only a few counts. The chain employs TRBV9 and TRBJ2-7, with 8 bases lining up with TRBD2. Germline V gives CDR1 SGDLS, CDR2 YYNGEE. The CDR3 spans 15 residues. The J segment lost 5 bases and the V segment lost 2 bases, leaving 9 bases of the junction unmatched. The CDR3 DNA reads TGTGCCAGCAGCGTCGGGGGGGATGCGGTGGACGAGCAGTACTTC. Amino acid sequence: CASSVGGDAVDEQYF.

There are many counts of this clone. The CDR3 DNA sequence: TGCGCCAGCAGCCAGGGACAAGCGTATCGGTTGAACACTGAAGCTTTCTTT. Its translation is CASSQGQAYRLNTEAFF. The rearrangement joins TRBV4-1 to TRBJ1-1; D is perhaps TRBD1 (6 bases). Germline CDR1 and CDR2: MGHRA and YSYEKL. This CDR3 contains 17 residues. Trimming removed 3 bases at V and 0 bases at J, with 17 bases between.

This clone was seen ten or more times. The chain joins TRBV5-1 to TRBJ2-5, with TRBD1 matching 8 bases. The germline CDR1 and CDR2 sequences are SGHRS and YFSETQ. J was trimmed by 4 bases and V by 3 bases; bases with no gene match: 5. There are 14 residues in the CDR3. The CDR3 nucleotides are TGCGCCAGCAGCTCACCCGGGACAGGAGAGACCCAGTACTTC. Its protein is CASSSPGTGETQYF. The whole variable domain, filled in from reference TRBV5-1 and TRBJ2-5, reads KAGVTQTPRYLIKTRGQQVTLSCSPISGHRSVSWYQQTPGQGLQFLFEYFSETQRNKGNFPGRFSGRQFSNSRSEMNVSTLELGDSALYLCASSSPGTGETQYFGPGTRLLVL.

This clone was detected many times. The chain employs TRBV9 and TRBJ2-6; tentative D call: TRBD2 (5 bases). The CDR3 loop spans 20 amino acids. Trimming stripped 3 bases from V and 2 bases from J, with 24 bases between. The germline CDR1 and CDR2 sequences are SGDLS and YYNGEE. The CDR3 region is CASSGRRGLPERTGANVLTF. The DNA for the CDR3 is TGTGCCAGCAGCGGGCGCCGGGGTCTCCCTGAGAGAACTGGGGCCAACGTCCTGACTTTC.

This clone was recorded at least ten times. The chain couples TRBV5-1 to TRBJ1-5, with D possibly TRBD1 on 5 matching bases. Between the trimmed V and J ends, which lost 0 bases and 7 bases, there was a span of 11 bases. The CDR3 runs to 14 residues. CDR1 is SGHRS, CDR2 YFSETQ, per germline. The CDR3 DNA is TGCGCCAGCAGCTTGGGGACACCTGGGCAGCCCCAGCATTTT. Amino acids: CASSLGTPGQPQHF. Supplemented by reference TRBV5-1 and TRBJ1-5, the full variable domain reads KAGVTQTPRYLIKTRGQQVTLSCSPISGHRSVSWYQQTPGQGLQFLFEYFSETQRNKGNFPGRFSGRQFSNSRSEMNVSTLELGDSALYLCASSLGTPGQPQHFGDGTRLSIL.

In this sample, this clone turned up many times. The V and J genes are TRBV29-1 and TRBJ2-5; 14 bases agree with TRBD2. After removal of 8 bases from V and 4 bases from J, the junction contained 9 bases not matched to a gene. The CDR3 has 15 residues. Germline V gene data show CDR1 as SQVTM and CDR2 as ANQGSEA. Here the CDR3 DNA reads TGCAGCTTCTTCGGACTAGCGGGAGGAAGAGAGACCCAGTACTTC. Protein sequence: CSFFGLAGGRETQYF. Drawing the rest from reference TRBV29-1 and TRBJ2-5, the complete variable domain is SAVISQKPSRDICQRGTSLTIQCQVDSQVTMMFWYRQQPGQSLTLIATANQGSEATYESGFVIDKFPISRPNLTFSTLTVSNMSPEDSSIYLCSFFGLAGGRETQYFGPGTRLLVL.

This clone was found many times. The rearrangement uses TRBV7-9 and TRBJ1-5; no reliable D call. V lost 5 bases, J lost 0 bases, and 11 bases lay in between. Germline CDR1 and CDR2: SEHNR and FQNEAQ (reference sequence). CDR3 length: 15 amino acids. The CDR3 spells CASSRDTHSNQPQHF. The CDR3 DNA reads as TGTGCCAGCAGCCGTGACACCCATAGCAATCAGCCCCAGCATTTT. The variable domain in full, completed from reference TRBV7-9 and TRBJ1-5, reads DTGVSQNPRHKITKRGQNVTFRCDPISEHNRLYWYRQTLGQGPEFLTYFQNEAQLEKSRLLSDRFSAERPKGSFSTLEIQRTEQGDSAMYLCASSRDTHSNQPQHFGDGTRLSIL.

This clone was recorded at least ten times. V and J are TRBV5-6 and TRBJ2-5, with D perhaps matching TRBD1 (6 bases). This CDR3 is built from 14 residues. The germline CDR1 and CDR2 sequences are SGHDT and YYEEEE. V was pared by 5 bases and J by 5 bases, with 16 bases between. This CDR3 reads CASSPEQRGETQYF. CDR3 DNA sequence: TGTGCCAGCAGTCCCGAGCAGAGGGGGGAGACCCAGTACTTC.

At least ten counts were recorded for this clone. This rearrangement joins TRBV5-6 to TRBJ2-7, with 8 nucleotides matching TRBD1. The CDR3 extends over 14 amino acids. CDR1 SGHDT and CDR2 YYEEEE come from the germline V gene. Losses at the gene ends were 6 bases for V and 1 base for J; bases not matched to a gene: 6. The CDR3 coding sequence is TGTGCCAGCACTTTTGGACAGGGTTCCTACGAGCAGTACTTC. Protein product: CASTFGQGSYEQYF.

The sample holds many counts of this clone. The V and J genes are TRBV9 and TRBJ1-6; maybe TRBD1 (5 bases). V lost 4 bases and J lost 14, with 13 bases in between. This CDR3 region has 12 residues. Per the germline V gene, CDR1 is SGDLS and CDR2 is YYNGEE. CDR3 amino acids: CASSTGGGALHF. CDR3 sequence (DNA): TGTGCCAGCAGCACCGGGGGTGGGGCCCTCCACTTT.

In its sample, this clone was seen many times. The V and J genes are TRBV2 and TRBJ1-2, with 7 bases identical to TRBD1. The CDR3 extends over 14 amino acids. The germline V gene has CDR1 SNHLY and CDR2 FYNNEI. V trimming: 1 base; J trimming: 6 bases; junction bases outside the gene matches: 5. CDR3 DNA sequence: TGTGCCAGCAGTGAAGGTTGGGACAGTCATGGCTACACCTTC. Protein: CASSEGWDSHGYTF.

There are many counts of this clone. The V and J genes are TRBV30 and TRBJ2-2, with 10 bases matching TRBD1. In germline, CDR1 is GTSNPN, CDR2 SVGIG (reference sequence). V shed 1 base, J shed 5 bases, and the junction held 7 bases outside the gene matches. The CDR3 sequence is 16 residues long. The DNA for the CDR3 is TGTGCCTGGAGTGACGACAGGGGGCGCAGGACCGGGGAGCTGTTTTTT. Protein: CAWSDDRGRRTGELFF.